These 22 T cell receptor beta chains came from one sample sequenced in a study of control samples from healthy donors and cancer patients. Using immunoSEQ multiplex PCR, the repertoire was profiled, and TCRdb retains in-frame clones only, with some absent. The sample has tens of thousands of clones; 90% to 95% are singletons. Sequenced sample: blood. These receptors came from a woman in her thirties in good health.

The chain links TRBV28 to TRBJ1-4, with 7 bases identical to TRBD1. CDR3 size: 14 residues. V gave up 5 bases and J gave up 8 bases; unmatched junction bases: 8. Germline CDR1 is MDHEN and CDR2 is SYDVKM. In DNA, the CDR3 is TGTGCCAGCAGTGAGGGGGCGCGGTGGGAAAAACTGTTTTTT. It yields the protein CASSEGARWEKLFF.

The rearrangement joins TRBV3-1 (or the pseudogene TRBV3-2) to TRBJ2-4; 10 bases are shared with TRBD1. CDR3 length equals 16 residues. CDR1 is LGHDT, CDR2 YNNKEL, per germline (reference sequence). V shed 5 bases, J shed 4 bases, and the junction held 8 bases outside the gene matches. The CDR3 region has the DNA TGTGCCAGCAGCTACTTCCCGGGACAGGGGAAAAACATTCAGTACTTC. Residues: CASSYFPGQGKNIQYF.

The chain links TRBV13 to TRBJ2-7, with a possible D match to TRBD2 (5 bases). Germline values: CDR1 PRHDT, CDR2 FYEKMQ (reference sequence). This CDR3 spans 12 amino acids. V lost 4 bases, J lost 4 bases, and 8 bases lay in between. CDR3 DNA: TGTGCCAGCAGCTCGGACTTGTACGAGCAGTACTTC. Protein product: CASSSDLYEQYF.

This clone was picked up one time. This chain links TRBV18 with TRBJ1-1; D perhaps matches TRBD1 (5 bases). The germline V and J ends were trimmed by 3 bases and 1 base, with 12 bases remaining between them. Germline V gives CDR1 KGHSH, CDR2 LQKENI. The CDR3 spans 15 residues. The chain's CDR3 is CASSPGGGTNTEAFF. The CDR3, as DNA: TGTGCCAGCTCACCTGGGGGTGGGACGAACACTGAAGCTTTCTTT.

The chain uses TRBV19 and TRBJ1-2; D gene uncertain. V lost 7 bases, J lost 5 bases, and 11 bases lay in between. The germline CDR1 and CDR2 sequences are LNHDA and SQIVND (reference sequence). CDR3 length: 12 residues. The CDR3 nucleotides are TGTGCCAGTAATACAGCCAGTTATGGCTACACCTTC. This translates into CASNTASYGYTF.

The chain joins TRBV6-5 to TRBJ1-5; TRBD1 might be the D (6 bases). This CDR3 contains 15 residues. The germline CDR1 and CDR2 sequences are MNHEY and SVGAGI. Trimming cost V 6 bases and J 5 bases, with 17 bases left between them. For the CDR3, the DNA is TGTGCCAGCAGCCCCCAGACAGGAGCTTATCAGCCCCAGCATTTT. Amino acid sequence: CASSPQTGAYQPQHF.

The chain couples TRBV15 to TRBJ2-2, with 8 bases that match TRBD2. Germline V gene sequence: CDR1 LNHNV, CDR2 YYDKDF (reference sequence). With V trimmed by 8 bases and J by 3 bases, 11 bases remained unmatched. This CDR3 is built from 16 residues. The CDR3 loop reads CATQTPSAGDTGELFF. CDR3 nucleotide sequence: TGTGCCACCCAAACACCGTCAGCGGGAGACACCGGGGAGCTGTTTTTT.

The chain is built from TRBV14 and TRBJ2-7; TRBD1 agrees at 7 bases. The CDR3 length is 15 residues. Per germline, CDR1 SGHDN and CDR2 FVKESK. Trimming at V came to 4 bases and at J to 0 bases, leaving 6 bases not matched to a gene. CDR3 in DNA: TGTGCCAGCAGCCCCAAGGGGGCGGTCTCCTACGAGCAGTACTTC. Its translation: CASSPKGAVSYEQYF.

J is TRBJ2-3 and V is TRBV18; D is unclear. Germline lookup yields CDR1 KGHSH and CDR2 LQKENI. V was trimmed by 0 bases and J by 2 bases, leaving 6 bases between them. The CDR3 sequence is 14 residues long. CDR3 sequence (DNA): TGTGCCAGCTCACCACCAGTCAACACAGATACGCAGTATTTT. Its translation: CASSPPVNTDTQYF. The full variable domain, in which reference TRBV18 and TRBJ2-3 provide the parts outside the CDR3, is NAGVMQNPRHLVRRRGQEARLRCSPMKGHSHVYWYRQLPEEGLKFMVYLQKENIIDESGMPKERFSAEFPKEGPSILRIQQVVRGDSAAYFCASSPPVNTDTQYFGPGTRLTVL.

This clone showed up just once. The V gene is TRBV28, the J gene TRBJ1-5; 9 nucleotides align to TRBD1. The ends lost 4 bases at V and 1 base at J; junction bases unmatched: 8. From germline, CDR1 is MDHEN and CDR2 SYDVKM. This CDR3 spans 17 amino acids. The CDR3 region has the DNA TGTGCCAGCAGTTCCCCGGGACAGGGAAAGAGCAATCAGCCCCAGCATTTT. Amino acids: CASSSPGQGKSNQPQHF.

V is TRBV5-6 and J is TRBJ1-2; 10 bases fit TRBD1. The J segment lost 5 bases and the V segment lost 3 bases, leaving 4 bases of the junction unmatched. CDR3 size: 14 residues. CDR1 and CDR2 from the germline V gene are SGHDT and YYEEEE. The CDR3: CASSWGQGYYGYTF. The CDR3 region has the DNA TGTGCCAGCAGCTGGGGACAGGGGTATTATGGCTACACCTTC. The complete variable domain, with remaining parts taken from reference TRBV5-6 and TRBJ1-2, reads DAGVTQSPTHLIKTRGQQVTLRCSPKSGHDTVSWYQQALGQGPQFIFQYYEEEERQRGNFPDRFSGHQFPNYSSELNVNALLLGDSALYLCASSWGQGYYGYTFGSGTRLTVV.

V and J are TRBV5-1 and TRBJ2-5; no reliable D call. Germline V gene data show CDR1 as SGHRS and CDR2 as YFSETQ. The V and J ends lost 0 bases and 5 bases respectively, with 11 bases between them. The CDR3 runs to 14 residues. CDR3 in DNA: TGCGCCAGCAGCTTGGTAGGGATGGGGGAGACCCAGTACTTC. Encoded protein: CASSLVGMGETQYF.

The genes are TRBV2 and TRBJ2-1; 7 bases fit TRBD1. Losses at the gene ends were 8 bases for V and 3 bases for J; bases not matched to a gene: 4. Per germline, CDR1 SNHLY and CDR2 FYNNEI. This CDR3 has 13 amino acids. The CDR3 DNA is TGTGCCAGCTCTCCAGGGGGCTACAATGAGCAGTTCTTC. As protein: CASSPGGYNEQFF.

The CDR3 reads CASSRRIGIREKLFF. CDR3 DNA sequence: TGTGCCAGCAGCAGAAGAATAGGGATCCGGGAAAAACTGTTTTTT. The chain combines TRBV3-1 (or the pseudogene TRBV3-2) with TRBJ1-4, with D hard to call. The CDR3 runs to 15 residues. Trimming took off 5 bases at V and 8 bases at J, with 18 bases between the two ends. Germline CDR1 reads LGHDT; CDR2 reads YNNKEL (reference sequence).

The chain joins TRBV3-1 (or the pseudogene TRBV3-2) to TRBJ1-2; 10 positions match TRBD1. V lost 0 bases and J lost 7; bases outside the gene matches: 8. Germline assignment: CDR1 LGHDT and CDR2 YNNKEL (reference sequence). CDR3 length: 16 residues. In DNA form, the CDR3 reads TGTGCCAGCAGCCAAGAGGGACAGGGGTCCTCTGGTGGCTACACCTTC. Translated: CASSQEGQGSSGGYTF.

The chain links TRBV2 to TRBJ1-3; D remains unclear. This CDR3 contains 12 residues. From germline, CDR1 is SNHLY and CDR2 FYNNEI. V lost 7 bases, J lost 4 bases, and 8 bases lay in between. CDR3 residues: CASTFPGNTIYF. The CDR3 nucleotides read TGTGCCAGCACTTTTCCGGGAAACACCATATATTTT.

DNA of the CDR3: TGTGCCAGCAGTTACTCGAAGCGCGGGGTAGGCTATGGCTACACCTTC. Translating gives CASSYSKRGVGYGYTF. The chain combines TRBV6-2 or TRBV6-3 with TRBJ1-2; D not resolved. The CDR3 totals 16 residues. The V gene lost 0 bases and the J gene lost 4 bases, with 15 bases spanning the gap. Per germline, CDR1 MNHEY and CDR2 SVGEGT.

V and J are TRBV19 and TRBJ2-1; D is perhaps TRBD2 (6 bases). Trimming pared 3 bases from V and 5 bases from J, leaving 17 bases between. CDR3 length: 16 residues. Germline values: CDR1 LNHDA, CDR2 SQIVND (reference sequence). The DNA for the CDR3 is TGTGCCAGTAGTATCACCACCGGGAGTTCCCACAATGAGCAGTTCTTC. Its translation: CASSITTGSSHNEQFF.

CDR3 bases: TGTGCCAGCAGCTTGACTGACTACAATGAGCAGTTCTTC. Amino acids: CASSLTDYNEQFF. The chain joins TRBV11-2 to TRBJ2-1; no definite D call. V was cut by 3 bases and J by 3 bases, with 6 bases left in between. CDR3 length equals 13 residues. Germline-derived CDR1 and CDR2 are SGHAT and FQNNGV.

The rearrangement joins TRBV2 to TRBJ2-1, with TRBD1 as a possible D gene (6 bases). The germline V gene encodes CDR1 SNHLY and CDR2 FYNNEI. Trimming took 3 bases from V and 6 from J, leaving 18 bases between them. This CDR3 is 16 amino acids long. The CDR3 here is CASSEPTNGQRNEQFF. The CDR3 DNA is TGTGCCAGCAGTGAGCCGACCAATGGACAGCGCAATGAGCAGTTCTTC.

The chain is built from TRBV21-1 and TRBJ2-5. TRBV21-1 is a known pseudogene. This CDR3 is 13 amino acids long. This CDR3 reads CASRLGGEETQYF. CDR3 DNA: TGTGCCAGCAGATTGGGGGGCGAGGAGACCCAGTACTTC.

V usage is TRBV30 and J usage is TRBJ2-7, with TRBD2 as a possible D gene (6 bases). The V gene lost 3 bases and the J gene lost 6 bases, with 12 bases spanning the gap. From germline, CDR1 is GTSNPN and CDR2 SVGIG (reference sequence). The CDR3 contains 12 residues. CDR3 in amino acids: CAWRRDSPEQYF. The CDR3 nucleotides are TGTGCCTGGAGGCGGGACTCGCCCGAGCAGTACTTC. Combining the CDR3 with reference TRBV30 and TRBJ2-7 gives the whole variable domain SQTIHQWPATLVQPVGSPLSLECTVEGTSNPNLYWYRQAAGRGLQLLFYSVGIGQISSEVPQNLSASRPQDRQFILSSKKLLLSDSGFYLCAWRRDSPEQYFGPGTRLTVT.